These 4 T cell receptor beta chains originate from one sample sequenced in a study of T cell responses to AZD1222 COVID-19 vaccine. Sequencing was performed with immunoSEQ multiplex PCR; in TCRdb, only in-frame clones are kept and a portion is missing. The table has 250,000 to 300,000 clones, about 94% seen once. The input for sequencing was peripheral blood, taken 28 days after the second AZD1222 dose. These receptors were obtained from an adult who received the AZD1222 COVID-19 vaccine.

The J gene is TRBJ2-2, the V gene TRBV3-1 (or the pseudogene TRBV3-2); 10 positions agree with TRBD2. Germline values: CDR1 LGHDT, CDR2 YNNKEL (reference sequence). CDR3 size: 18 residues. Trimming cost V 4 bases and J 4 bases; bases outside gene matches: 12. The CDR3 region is CASSLRGGAGGATGELFF. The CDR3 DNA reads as TGTGCCAGCAGCCTGAGAGGTGGAGCGGGAGGGGCCACCGGGGAGCTGTTTTTT.

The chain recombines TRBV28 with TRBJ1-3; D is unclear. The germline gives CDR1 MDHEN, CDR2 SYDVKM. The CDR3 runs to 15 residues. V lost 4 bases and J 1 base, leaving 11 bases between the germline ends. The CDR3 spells CASSSTGGSGNTIYF. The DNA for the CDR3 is TGTGCCAGCAGTTCGACCGGAGGGTCTGGAAACACCATATATTTT. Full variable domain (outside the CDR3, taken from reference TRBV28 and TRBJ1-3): DVKVTQSSRYLVKRTGEKVFLECVQDMDHENMFWYRQDPGLGLRLIYFSYDVKMKEKGDIPEGYSVSREKKERFSLILESASTNQTSMYLCASSSTGGSGNTIYFGEGSWLTVV.

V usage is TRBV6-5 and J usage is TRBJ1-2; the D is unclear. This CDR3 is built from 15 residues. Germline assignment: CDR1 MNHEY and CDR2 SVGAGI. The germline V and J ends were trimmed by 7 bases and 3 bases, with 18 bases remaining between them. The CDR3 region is CASIGPDTGHYGYTF. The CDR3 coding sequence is TGTGCCAGCATCGGACCCGATACCGGCCACTATGGCTACACCTTC.

CDR3 sequence: CASSLGVMNTEAFF. As DNA, the CDR3 is TGTGCCAGCAGCTTGGGGGTCATGAACACTGAAGCTTTCTTT. The gene calls are TRBV7-9 and TRBJ1-1; the D gene is possibly TRBD1 (5 bases). Trimming stripped 3 bases from V and 0 bases from J, with 8 bases between. The CDR3 spans 14 residues. Germline CDR1 is SEHNR and CDR2 is FQNEAQ (reference sequence).